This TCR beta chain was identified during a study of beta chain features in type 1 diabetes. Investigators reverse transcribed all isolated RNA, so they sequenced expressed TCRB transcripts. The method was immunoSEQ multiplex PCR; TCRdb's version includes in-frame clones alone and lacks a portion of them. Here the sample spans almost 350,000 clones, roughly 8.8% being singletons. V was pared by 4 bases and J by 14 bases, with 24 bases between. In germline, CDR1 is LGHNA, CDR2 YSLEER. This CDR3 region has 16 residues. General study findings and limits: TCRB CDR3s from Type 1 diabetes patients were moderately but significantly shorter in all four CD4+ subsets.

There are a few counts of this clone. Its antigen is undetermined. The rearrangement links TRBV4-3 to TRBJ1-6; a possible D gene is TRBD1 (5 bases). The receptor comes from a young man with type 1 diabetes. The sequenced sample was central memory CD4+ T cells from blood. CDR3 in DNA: TGCGCCAGCAGCCTAAGCTTGGGAACGGACATGTTGTCCCTCCACTTT. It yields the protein CASSLSLGTDMLSLHF.